These 13 T cell receptor beta chains originate from one sample sequenced in a study of T cell changes during pregnancy in multiple sclerosis. The method was immunoSEQ multiplex PCR; TCRdb's version includes in-frame clones alone and lacks a portion of them. The profile covers approximately 130,000 clones, with 90% to 98% appearing a single time and about 0.45% taken by the ten largest. Material: peripheral blood, obtained after pregnancy. All receptors derive from a female donor with multiple sclerosis, enrolled in a pregnancy study.

V gene TRBV7-8 combines with J gene TRBJ2-7; 8 nucleotides agree with TRBD2. The CDR3 totals 15 residues. J lost 6 bases, V lost 7 bases, and 14 bases had no gene match. Germline loops: CDR1 SGHVS, CDR2 FQNEAQ. This chain's CDR3 is CASISPGLGVGEQYF. The DNA of the CDR3 is TGTGCCAGCATCAGTCCGGGACTAGGGGTTGGCGAGCAGTACTTC.

The gene calls are TRBV29-1 and TRBJ2-2, with D possibly matching TRBD2 (6 bases). Germline CDR1 reads SQVTM; CDR2 reads ANQGSEA. Between the trimmed V and J ends, which lost 6 bases and 7 bases, there was a span of 9 bases. The length of the CDR3 is 11 residues. The CDR3 region is CSVGRVGELFF. CDR3 in DNA: TGCAGCGTCGGGAGAGTCGGGGAGCTGTTTTTT.

The chain combines TRBV7-9 with TRBJ1-1; the D is unclear. V gave up 5 bases and J gave up 1 base, with 17 bases separating them. The CDR3 is 16 residues long. Germline CDR1 SEHNR, CDR2 FQNEAQ (reference sequence). CDR3 protein: CASSGYPGTPNTEAFF. The CDR3 DNA reads as TGTGCCAGCAGCGGCTACCCAGGCACGCCGAACACTGAAGCTTTCTTT.

This clone was seen only once. The chain uses TRBV15 and TRBJ2-1; a possible D gene is TRBD2 (5 bases). The V gene lost 6 bases and the J gene lost 9 bases, with 12 bases spanning the gap. From germline, CDR1 is LNHNV and CDR2 YYDKDF (reference sequence). CDR3 length: 12 residues. The CDR3 nucleotides read TGTGCCACCAGTAAATCGGGAAGTGAGCAGTTCTTC. It is translated as CATSKSGSEQFF.

The DNA for the CDR3 is TGTGCCAGCAGCTTAGAGAGGGGGATAGGGACAACCTCCGAGCAGTACTTC. Translation: CASSLERGIGTTSEQYF. The chain couples TRBV5-4 to TRBJ2-7; TRBD1 is a possible D gene (6 bases). The CDR3 has 17 amino acids. CDR1 is SGHNT and CDR2 is YYREEE in the germline V gene (reference sequence). V was clipped by 2 bases and J by 6 bases, with 24 bases between them.

V gene TRBV15 combines with J gene TRBJ2-5, with D maybe TRBD1 (5 bases). This CDR3 spans 13 amino acids. Trimming took 4 bases from V and 7 from J, leaving 13 bases between them. CDR1 LNHNV and CDR2 YYDKDF come from the germline V gene (reference sequence). The CDR3 loop reads CATSTIRETTQYF. The CDR3 nucleotides read TGTGCCACCAGCACCATCAGGGAAACGACCCAGTACTTC.

The chain employs TRBV7-9 and TRBJ2-7; TRBD1 matches at 9 bases. With V trimmed by 5 bases and J by 3 bases, 8 bases remained unmatched. From germline, CDR1 is SEHNR and CDR2 FQNEAQ (reference sequence). This CDR3 comprises 15 residues. This CDR3 reads CASSGRDRDVYEQYF. CDR3 DNA: TGTGCCAGCAGCGGCCGGGACAGGGACGTCTACGAGCAGTACTTC.

This chain connects TRBV9 to TRBJ2-1, with 9 bases matching TRBD1. J gave up 6 bases and V 2 bases, and 15 bases lay outside the gene matches. The CDR3 has 18 amino acids. Germline V gene sequence: CDR1 SGDLS, CDR2 YYNGEE. The CDR3 reads CASSVYQLTGGTGNEQFF. The CDR3 coding sequence is TGTGCCAGCAGCGTTTATCAATTGACAGGGGGGACAGGCAATGAGCAGTTCTTC.

The chain uses TRBV25-1 and TRBJ1-5; 8 nucleotides match TRBD1. Germline V lookup: CDR1 MGHDK, CDR2 SYGVNS. This CDR3 spans 13 amino acids. J lost 4 bases, V lost 4 bases, and 0 bases had no gene match. The CDR3 DNA is TGTGCCAGCAGTGGACAGGGGAATCAGCCCCAGCATTTT. Protein sequence: CASSGQGNQPQHF.

V is TRBV28 and J is TRBJ2-7; 11 positions agree with TRBD2. J lost 7 bases, V lost 5 bases, and 10 bases had no gene match. Germline CDR1 is MDHEN and CDR2 is SYDVKM. The CDR3 runs to 15 residues. The CDR3 here is CASSTLTSGTIEQYF. In nucleotides, the CDR3 is TGTGCCAGCAGTACCTTGACTAGCGGGACGATTGAGCAGTACTTC.

V and J are TRBV28 and TRBJ2-2, with 7 bases that match TRBD1. Germline V gives CDR1 MDHEN, CDR2 SYDVKM. This CDR3 has 14 residues. Trimming took 5 bases from V and 5 from J; bases not matched to a gene: 5. The CDR3, as DNA: TGTGCCAGCAGTCCAGACAGGGCGACCGGGGAGCTGTTTTTT. Translating gives CASSPDRATGELFF.

The V call is TRBV19, the J call TRBJ1-2, with unresolved D. V dropped 4 bases and J dropped 5 bases, with 8 bases sitting between them. This CDR3 region has 12 residues. Germline V gene data show CDR1 as LNHDA and CDR2 as SQIVND (reference sequence). The CDR3 spells CASSTLIYGYTF. DNA of the CDR3: TGTGCCAGTAGTACCCTAATATATGGCTACACCTTC.

The gene calls are TRBV11-2 and TRBJ1-5; possibly TRBD1 for D (5 bases). This CDR3 spans 14 amino acids. CDR1 is SGHAT, CDR2 FQNNGV, per germline. The V gene lost 4 bases and the J gene lost 6 bases, with 13 bases spanning the gap. CDR3 bases: TGTGCCAGCAGCTCCCCGGGGGGAGGTCAGCCCCAGCATTTT. Translated: CASSSPGGGQPQHF. The whole variable domain, filled in from reference TRBV11-2 and TRBJ1-5, reads EAGVAQSPRYKIIEKRQSVAFWCNPISGHATLYWYQQILGQGPKLLIQFQNNGVVDDSQLPKDRFSAERLKGVDSTLKIQPAKLEDSAVYLCASSSPGGGQPQHFGDGTRLSIL.